Below, 30 T cell receptor beta chains from the same sample are listed, as sequenced in a study of cytotoxic CD8 clonotypes in ibrutinib-treated CLL. The assay was immunoSEQ multiplex PCR, and TCRdb's table has in-frame clones only and misses some. The sample lists about 5,500 clones, under 70% occurring once. The sample was PBMCs, taken before ibrutinib treatment. The receptors stem from a human donor with chronic lymphocytic leukemia.

The chain has TRBV5-1 and TRBJ2-4; D perhaps matches TRBD1 (6 bases). CDR3 length: 13 residues. Trimming left V 4 bases short and J 13 bases short, with 18 bases between. Germline V gene sequence: CDR1 SGHRS, CDR2 YFSETQ. For the CDR3, the DNA is TGCGCCAGCAGCACCTCCCGGGACACCTGGCAGTACTTC. Translated: CASSTSRDTWQYF. Looking up the rest from reference TRBV5-1 and TRBJ2-4 gives the full variable domain: KAGVTQTPRYLIKTRGQQVTLSCSPISGHRSVSWYQQTPGQGLQFLFEYFSETQRNKGNFPGRFSGRQFSNSRSEMNVSTLELGDSALYLCASSTSRDTWQYFGAGTRLSVL.

This clone occurred once. The chain joins TRBV27 to TRBJ2-7, with D tentatively TRBD1 (6 bases). CDR1 MNHEY and CDR2 SMNVEV come from the germline V gene (reference sequence). Trimming took 7 bases from V and 3 from J, leaving 13 bases between them. This CDR3 is 13 amino acids long. The CDR3 spells CASKPGDHYEQYF. CDR3 nucleotide sequence: TGTGCCAGCAAACCAGGGGATCACTACGAGCAGTACTTC.

The chain joins TRBV7-9 to TRBJ2-1, with D possibly TRBD2 on 5 matching bases. CDR1 and CDR2 from the germline V gene are SEHNR and FQNEAQ (reference sequence). Trimming removed 1 base at V and 4 bases at J, with 5 bases between. The CDR3 has 13 amino acids. CDR3 DNA: TGTGCCAGCAGCTTAGGGACTTACAATGAGCAGTTCTTC. Residues: CASSLGTYNEQFF.

The chain recombines TRBV7-9 with TRBJ1-2, with TRBD1 as a possible D gene (5 bases). Trimming stripped 1 base from V and 3 bases from J, with 24 bases between. CDR1 is SEHNR, CDR2 FQNEAQ, per germline (reference sequence). CDR3 length equals 19 residues. The CDR3 reads CASSLVGKVAGEVDYGYTF. CDR3 bases: TGTGCCAGCAGCTTAGTGGGGAAGGTAGCGGGGGAAGTTGACTATGGCTACACCTTC.

The chain joins TRBV7-9 to TRBJ1-1; D ambiguous. The germline V gene has CDR1 SEHNR and CDR2 FQNEAQ (reference sequence). Trimming took 5 bases from V and 1 from J, leaving 8 bases between them. This CDR3 region has 13 residues. Written as DNA, the CDR3 is TGTGCCAGCAGCCCAAGTACGAACACTGAAGCTTTCTTT. Translated, it gives CASSPSTNTEAFF.

CDR3 in DNA: TGTGCCAGTAGTATGAGTCAGATTAATGAAAAACTGTTTTTT. Amino acids: CASSMSQINEKLFF. The chain links TRBV19 to TRBJ1-4; D gene ambiguous. Between the trimmed V and J ends, which lost 3 bases and 4 bases, there was a span of 9 bases. CDR3 length: 14 residues. The germline V gene encodes CDR1 LNHDA and CDR2 SQIVND (reference sequence).

The rearrangement joins TRBV7-3 to TRBJ2-1; D remains unclear. Looked up from germline, CDR1 is SGHTA and CDR2 is FQGTGA. This CDR3 has 14 amino acids. Trimming took 6 bases from V and 7 from J, leaving 16 bases between them. The CDR3 sequence is CASSPVGSGNEQFF. The CDR3 DNA follows: TGTGCCAGCAGTCCAGTGGGATCGGGTAATGAGCAGTTCTTC.

The chain links TRBV9 to TRBJ2-7; D is ambiguous. The CDR3 length is 14 residues. Germline CDR1 is SGDLS and CDR2 is YYNGEE. V was pared by 0 bases and J by 5 bases, with 12 bases between. The CDR3 DNA reads as TGTGCCAGCAGCGTAGAAGGAAGGGTCCACGAGCAGTACTTC. Translation gives CASSVEGRVHEQYF.

This chain uses TRBV5-1 with TRBJ2-2; TRBD2 is a possible D gene (6 bases). The V end was cut by 4 bases, the J end by 0 bases, with 13 bases between. CDR3 length: 16 amino acids. CDR1 SGHRS and CDR2 YFSETQ come from the germline V gene. CDR3 coding DNA: TGCGCCAGCAGCCGACAGCGGGCATCGAACACCGGGGAGCTGTTTTTT. Protein: CASSRQRASNTGELFF.

V usage is TRBV19 and J usage is TRBJ1-5; unclear D gene. Trimming took 2 bases from V and 0 from J, leaving 11 bases between them. CDR1 is LNHDA, CDR2 SQIVND, per germline (reference sequence). The CDR3 extends over 16 amino acids. The CDR3 spells CASSINARYSNQPQHF. CDR3 sequence (DNA): TGTGCCAGTAGTATAAATGCCAGATATAGCAATCAGCCCCAGCATTTT.

J is TRBJ2-1 and V is TRBV7-9, with a tentative D call TRBD1 (6 bases). In germline, CDR1 is SEHNR, CDR2 FQNEAQ (reference sequence). The CDR3 has 16 amino acids. Trimming shortened V by 3 bases and J by 2 bases, and 14 bases separated the two germline ends. The CDR3 region is CASSFTGYPPYNEQFF. For the CDR3, the DNA is TGTGCCAGCAGCTTCACAGGGTACCCCCCCTACAATGAGCAGTTCTTC.

The chain carries TRBV5-1 and TRBJ2-1; possible D gene TRBD2, 6 bases. Trimming left V 4 bases short and J 7 bases short, with 21 bases between. This CDR3 has 16 residues. Germline V lookup: CDR1 SGHRS, CDR2 YFSETQ. In DNA, the CDR3 is TGCGCCAGCAGCGTGGGACTTCGCGGGGAAAGAAATGAGCAGTTCTTC. It codes for CASSVGLRGERNEQFF.

V gene TRBV9 combines with J gene TRBJ2-7; D is unresolved. Germline CDR1 SGDLS, CDR2 YYNGEE. The CDR3 has 15 amino acids. Trimming left V 0 bases short and J 3 bases short, with 13 bases between. The CDR3 nucleotides are TGTGCCAGCAGCGTAGCTGGGTTTACTCACTACGAGCAGTACTTC. The encoded protein is CASSVAGFTHYEQYF.

This chain joins TRBV7-2 and TRBJ2-5; TRBD2 aligns across 7 bases. V shed 1 base, J shed 5 bases, and the junction held 10 bases outside the gene matches. Germline V gives CDR1 SGHTA, CDR2 FQGNSA. This CDR3 comprises 16 residues. The CDR3 nucleotides read TGTGCCAGCAGCTTAGTCTCAGCGGGGCAACGGGAGACCCAGTACTTC. The encoded protein is CASSLVSAGQRETQYF. Looking up the rest from reference TRBV7-2 and TRBJ2-5 gives the full variable domain: GAGVSQSPSNKVTEKGKDVELRCDPISGHTALYWYRQSLGQGLEFLIYFQGNSAPDKSGLPSDRFSAERTGGSVSTLTIQRTQQEDSAVYLCASSLVSAGQRETQYFGPGTRLLVL.

The chain combines TRBV10-3 with TRBJ2-4; D gene ambiguous. The CDR3 is made up of 13 amino acids. From germline, CDR1 is ENHRY and CDR2 SYGVKD. Trimming stripped 3 bases from V and 3 bases from J, with 6 bases between. CDR3 sequence: CAISDPDKNIQYF. For the CDR3, the DNA is TGTGCCATCAGTGATCCCGACAAAAACATTCAGTACTTC.

The V call is TRBV4-1, the J call TRBJ2-1; TRBD1 matches at 11 bases. This CDR3 is 21 amino acids long. With 0 bases clipped from V and 2 bases from J, the junction kept 15 bases outside the gene matches. Germline assignment: CDR1 MGHRA and CDR2 YSYEKL. CDR3 bases: TGCGCCAGCAGCCAAGAAAGCGGCGGGACAGGGGGTAATAGCGCCTACAATGAGCAGTTCTTC. This translates into CASSQESGGTGGNSAYNEQFF.

The chain recombines TRBV6-4 with TRBJ1-2, with D possibly being TRBD1 (5 bases). This CDR3 region has 13 residues. Trimming took 5 bases from V and 2 from J, leaving 9 bases between them. CDR1 and CDR2 from the germline V gene are MRHNA and SNTAGT. CDR3 sequence reads: CASSRGRNYGYTF. For the CDR3, the DNA is TGTGCCAGCAGTCGGGGACGGAACTATGGCTACACCTTC.

The sample holds a few counts of this clone. The CDR3 region has the DNA TGCGCCAGCAGCTTGCATATACGGGAGTGGCGGGAGACCGGGGAGCTGTTTTTT. As protein: CASSLHIREWRETGELFF. The rearrangement links TRBV5-1 to TRBJ2-2; TRBD2 aligns across 7 bases. V shed 1 base, J shed 5 bases, and the junction held 14 bases outside the gene matches. CDR1 SGHRS and CDR2 YFSETQ come from the germline V gene. The CDR3 runs to 18 residues. Full variable domain (missing parts from reference TRBV5-1 and TRBJ2-2): KAGVTQTPRYLIKTRGQQVTLSCSPISGHRSVSWYQQTPGQGLQFLFEYFSETQRNKGNFPGRFSGRQFSNSRSEMNVSTLELGDSALYLCASSLHIREWRETGELFFGEGSRLTVL.

The chain carries TRBV6-5 and TRBJ1-6; the D is unclear. V was pared by 2 bases and J by 10 bases, with 9 bases between. The CDR3 is 13 residues long. Germline values: CDR1 MNHEY, CDR2 SVGAGI. This chain's CDR3 is CASSYERRSPLHF. In DNA form, the CDR3 reads TGTGCCAGCAGTTACGAGAGACGCTCACCCCTCCACTTT.

The V gene is TRBV18, the J gene TRBJ2-1, with 9 bases identical to TRBD2. This CDR3 has 17 residues. Germline lookup yields CDR1 KGHSH and CDR2 LQKENI. The V and J ends lost 3 bases and 2 bases, in that order; junction bases with no gene match: 8. The CDR3 sequence is CASSPGTSLRTYNEQFF. CDR3 DNA: TGTGCCAGCTCACCTGGGACTAGCCTACGTACCTACAATGAGCAGTTCTTC.

The V call is TRBV10-3, the J call TRBJ2-3; 7 nucleotides line up with TRBD2. V shed 10 bases and J 2 bases; nucleotides not matched to a gene: 9. The CDR3 runs 14 residues. Germline loops: CDR1 ENHRY, CDR2 SYGVKD. CDR3 loop: CASAGVAVTDTQYF. In DNA, the CDR3 is TGTGCCAGCGCGGGGGTAGCGGTCACAGATACGCAGTATTTT.

This rearrangement joins TRBV7-7 to TRBJ2-1, with D possibly being TRBD2 (6 bases). The germline CDR1 and CDR2 sequences are SSHAT and FNYEAQ (reference sequence). The ends were cut back, 0 bases at V and 7 bases at J, with 7 bases in the middle. The CDR3 totals 13 residues. CDR3 sequence: CASSLAGTNEQFF. The CDR3 DNA sequence: TGTGCCAGCAGCTTAGCGGGGACTAATGAGCAGTTCTTC.

The CDR3 DNA sequence: TGCGCCAGCAGCTACCGGGACAGCAACACCGGGGAGCTGTTTTTT. This translates into CASSYRDSNTGELFF. The chain carries TRBV5-1 and TRBJ2-2, with 7 positions matching TRBD1. Germline V gene sequence: CDR1 SGHRS, CDR2 YFSETQ. The CDR3 has 15 amino acids. V lost 3 bases to trimming and J lost 2 bases; unmatched junction nucleotides: 4.

This chain links TRBV5-5 with TRBJ2-6, with D perhaps TRBD1 (7 bases). CDR1 and CDR2 (germline): SGHKS, YYEKEE (reference sequence). The V gene lost 0 bases and the J gene lost 0 bases, with 10 bases spanning the gap. This CDR3 has 17 amino acids. The CDR3 spells CASSLDRGGSGANVLTF. CDR3 nucleotide sequence: TGTGCCAGCAGCTTGGACAGGGGAGGCTCTGGGGCCAACGTCCTGACTTTC.

This clone was seen only a few times. CDR3 in amino acids: CASSRGSGTEAFF. For the CDR3, the DNA is TGTGCCAGCAGCAGGGGGTCGGGCACTGAAGCTTTCTTT. The chain joins TRBV27 to TRBJ1-1; 7 bases align to TRBD1. Unmatched junction bases numbered 5, after V lost 6 bases and J lost 4 bases. Per the germline V gene, CDR1 is MNHEY and CDR2 is SMNVEV (reference sequence). This CDR3 is built from 13 residues.

This clone was seen just once. The rearrangement uses TRBV7-8 and TRBJ2-2; the match to TRBD2 covers 10 bases. Trimming at V came to 4 bases and at J to 4 bases, leaving 9 bases not matched to a gene. The CDR3 has 17 residues. The germline V gene has CDR1 SGHVS and CDR2 FQNEAQ. CDR3 region: CASSSPGSGGATGELFF. The DNA for the CDR3 is TGTGCCAGCAGCTCCCCGGGAAGCGGGGGGGCCACCGGGGAGCTGTTTTTT.

The rearrangement uses TRBV11-2 and TRBJ1-4; no reliable D call. CDR1 and CDR2 (germline): SGHAT, FQNNGV. The CDR3 is 13 residues long. Trimming cost V 5 bases and J 8 bases, with 12 bases left between them. The CDR3 is CASSPGEREKLFF. CDR3 coding DNA: TGTGCCAGCAGCCCTGGGGAGAGGGAAAAACTGTTTTTT.

The chain joins TRBV5-1 to TRBJ1-2; TRBD1 matches at 9 bases. The ends lost 2 bases at V and 6 bases at J; junction bases unmatched: 8. This CDR3 contains 15 residues. Germline-derived CDR1 and CDR2 are SGHRS and YFSETQ. The CDR3 here is CASSFVGQGHDGYTF. In nucleotides, the CDR3 is TGCGCCAGCAGCTTCGTCGGACAGGGGCACGATGGCTACACCTTC. Combining the CDR3 with reference TRBV5-1 and TRBJ1-2 gives the whole variable domain KAGVTQTPRYLIKTRGQQVTLSCSPISGHRSVSWYQQTPGQGLQFLFEYFSETQRNKGNFPGRFSGRQFSNSRSEMNVSTLELGDSALYLCASSFVGQGHDGYTFGSGTRLTVV.

The chain links TRBV7-2 to TRBJ1-1, with no clear D. Trimming shortened V by 5 bases and J by 4 bases, and 20 bases separated the two germline ends. The CDR3 is 16 amino acids. CDR1 SGHTA and CDR2 FQGNSA come from the germline V gene. The CDR3 DNA follows: TGTGCCAGCAGCCCAGCGGGCGGGTTTGGGCGCACTGAAGCTTTCTTT. It specifies CASSPAGGFGRTEAFF.

This chain joins TRBV5-1 and TRBJ1-2; 7 bases are shared with TRBD1. The ends lost 4 bases at V and 3 bases at J; junction bases unmatched: 15. The CDR3 loop spans 17 amino acids. The germline CDR1 and CDR2 sequences are SGHRS and YFSETQ. CDR3 DNA sequence: TGCGCCAGCAGCCCCGAGACAGGAGGACAGGACTACTATGGCTACACCTTC. Its protein product is CASSPETGGQDYYGYTF.